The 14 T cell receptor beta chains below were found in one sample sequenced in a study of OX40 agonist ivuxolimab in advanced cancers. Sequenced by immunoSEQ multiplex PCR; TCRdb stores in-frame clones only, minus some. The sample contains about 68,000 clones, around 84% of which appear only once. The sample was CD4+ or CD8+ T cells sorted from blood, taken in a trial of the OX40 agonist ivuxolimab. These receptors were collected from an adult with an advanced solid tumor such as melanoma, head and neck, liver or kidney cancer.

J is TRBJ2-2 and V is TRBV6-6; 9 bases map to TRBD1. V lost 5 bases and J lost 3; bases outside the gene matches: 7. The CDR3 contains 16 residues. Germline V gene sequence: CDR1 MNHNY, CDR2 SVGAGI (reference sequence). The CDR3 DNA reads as TGTGCCAGCAGTCCCCGACAGGGGGGGGACACCGGGGAGCTGTTTTTT. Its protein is CASSPRQGGDTGELFF.

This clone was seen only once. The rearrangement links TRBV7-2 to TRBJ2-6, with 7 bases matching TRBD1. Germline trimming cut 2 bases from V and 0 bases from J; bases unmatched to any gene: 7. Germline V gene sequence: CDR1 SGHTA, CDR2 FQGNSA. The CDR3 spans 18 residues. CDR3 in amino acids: CASSLFTGVISGANVLTF. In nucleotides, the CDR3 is TGTGCCAGCAGCTTATTTACAGGGGTAATCTCTGGGGCCAACGTCCTGACTTTC.

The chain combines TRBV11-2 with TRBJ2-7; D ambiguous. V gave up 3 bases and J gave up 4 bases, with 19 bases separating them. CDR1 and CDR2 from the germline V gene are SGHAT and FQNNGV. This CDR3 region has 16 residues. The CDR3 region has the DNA TGTGCCAGCAGCTTGAAGGTGATGGAGATAGGATACGAGCAGTACTTC. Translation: CASSLKVMEIGYEQYF.

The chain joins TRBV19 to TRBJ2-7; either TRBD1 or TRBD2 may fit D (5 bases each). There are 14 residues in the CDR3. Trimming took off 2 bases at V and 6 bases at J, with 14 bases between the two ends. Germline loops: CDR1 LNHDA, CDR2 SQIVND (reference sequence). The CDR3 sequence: CASSISGREFEQYF. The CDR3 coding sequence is TGTGCCAGTAGTATATCCGGCAGGGAGTTCGAGCAGTACTTC. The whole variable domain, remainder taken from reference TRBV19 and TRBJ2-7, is DGGITQSPKYLFRKEGQNVTLSCEQNLNHDAMYWYRQDPGQGLRLIYYSQIVNDFQKGDIAEGYSVSREKKESFPLTVTSAQKNPTAFYLCASSISGREFEQYFGPGTRLTVT.

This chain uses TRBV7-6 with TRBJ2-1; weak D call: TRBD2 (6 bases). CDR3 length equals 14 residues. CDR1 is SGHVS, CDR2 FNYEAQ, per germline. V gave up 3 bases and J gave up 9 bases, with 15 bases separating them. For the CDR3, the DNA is TGTGCCAGCAGCTTGGAGACTAGTAGTAGTGAGCAGTTCTTC. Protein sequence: CASSLETSSSEQFF.

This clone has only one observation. In DNA, the CDR3 is TGTGCCAGCAGTCTTAGGGGCGCGGATCAGCCCCAGCATTTT. Protein sequence: CASSLRGADQPQHF. The chain links TRBV28 to TRBJ1-5; the D gene is possibly TRBD1 (5 bases). Trimming removed 5 bases at V and 5 bases at J, with 13 bases between. Germline assignment: CDR1 MDHEN and CDR2 SYDVKM. This CDR3 has 14 residues.

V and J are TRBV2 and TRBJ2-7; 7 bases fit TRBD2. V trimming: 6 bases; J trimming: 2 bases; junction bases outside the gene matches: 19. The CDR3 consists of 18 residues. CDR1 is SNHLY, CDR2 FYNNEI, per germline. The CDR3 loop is CASSADLMAGVVAYEQYF. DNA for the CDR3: TGTGCCAGCAGCGCCGACTTGATGGCGGGAGTAGTCGCCTACGAGCAGTACTTC.

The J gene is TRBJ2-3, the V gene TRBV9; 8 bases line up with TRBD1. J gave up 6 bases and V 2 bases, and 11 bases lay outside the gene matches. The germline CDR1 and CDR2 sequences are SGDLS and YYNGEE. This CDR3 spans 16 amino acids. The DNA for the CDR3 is TGTGCCAGCAGCGTTTTGGCAGGGGGCTTGATGGATACGCAGTATTTT. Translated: CASSVLAGGLMDTQYF. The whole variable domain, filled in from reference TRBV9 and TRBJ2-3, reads DSGVTQTPKHLITATGQRVTLRCSPRSGDLSVYWYQQSLDQGLQFLIQYYNGEERAKGNILERFSAQQFPDLHSELNLSSLELGDSALYFCASSVLAGGLMDTQYFGPGTRLTVL.

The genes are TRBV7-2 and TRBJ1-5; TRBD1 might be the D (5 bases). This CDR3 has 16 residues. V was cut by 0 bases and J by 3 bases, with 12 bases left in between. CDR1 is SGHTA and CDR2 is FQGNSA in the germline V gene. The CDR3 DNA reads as TGTGCCAGCAGCTTAGCGTCTAGGGGAAACAATCAGCCCCAGCATTTT. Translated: CASSLASRGNNQPQHF.

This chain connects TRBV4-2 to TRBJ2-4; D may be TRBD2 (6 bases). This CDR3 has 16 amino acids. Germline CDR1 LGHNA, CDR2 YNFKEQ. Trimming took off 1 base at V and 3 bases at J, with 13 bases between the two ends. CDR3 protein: CASSQGGGGNKNIQYF. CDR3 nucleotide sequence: TGTGCCAGCAGCCAAGGAGGAGGCGGGAACAAAAACATTCAGTACTTC.

This chain's CDR3 is CASSFQGSTEAFF. For the CDR3, the DNA is TGTGCCAGCAGCTTTCAGGGATCCACTGAAGCTTTCTTT. The chain carries TRBV7-3 and TRBJ1-1, with a weak D call TRBD1 (5 bases). V shed 3 bases and J shed 4 bases, with 9 bases lying between them. The CDR3 loop spans 13 amino acids. In germline, CDR1 is SGHTA, CDR2 FQGTGA.

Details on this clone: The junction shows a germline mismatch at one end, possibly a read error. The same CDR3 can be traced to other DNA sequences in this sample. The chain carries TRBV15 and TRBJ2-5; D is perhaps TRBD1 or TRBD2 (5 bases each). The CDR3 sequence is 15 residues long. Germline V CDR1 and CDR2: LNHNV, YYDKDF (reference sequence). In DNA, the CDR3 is TGTGCCACCAGCAGAGGAGGGCGGACACAAGAGACTCAGTACTTC. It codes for CATSRGGRTQETQYF. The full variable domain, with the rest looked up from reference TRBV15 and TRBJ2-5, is DAMVIQNPRYQVTQFGKPVTLSCSQTLNHNVMYWYQQKSSQAPKLLFHYYDKDFNNEADTPDNFQSRRPNTSFCFLDIRSPGLGDTAMYLCATSRGGRTQETQYFGPGTRLLVL.

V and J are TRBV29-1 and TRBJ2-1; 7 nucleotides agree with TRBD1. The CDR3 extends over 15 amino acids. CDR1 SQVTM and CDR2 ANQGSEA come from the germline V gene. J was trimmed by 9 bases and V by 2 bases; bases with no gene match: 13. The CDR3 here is CSVENRDSVGAEQFF. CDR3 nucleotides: TGCAGCGTTGAAAACCGGGACAGTGTTGGGGCTGAGCAGTTCTTC.

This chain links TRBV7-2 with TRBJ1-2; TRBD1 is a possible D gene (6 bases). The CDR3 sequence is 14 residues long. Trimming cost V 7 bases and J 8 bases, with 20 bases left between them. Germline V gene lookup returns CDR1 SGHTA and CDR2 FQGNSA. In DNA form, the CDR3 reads TGTGCCAGCACCCTAGGACAGCCATCCCAGGGCTACACCTTC. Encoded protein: CASTLGQPSQGYTF.